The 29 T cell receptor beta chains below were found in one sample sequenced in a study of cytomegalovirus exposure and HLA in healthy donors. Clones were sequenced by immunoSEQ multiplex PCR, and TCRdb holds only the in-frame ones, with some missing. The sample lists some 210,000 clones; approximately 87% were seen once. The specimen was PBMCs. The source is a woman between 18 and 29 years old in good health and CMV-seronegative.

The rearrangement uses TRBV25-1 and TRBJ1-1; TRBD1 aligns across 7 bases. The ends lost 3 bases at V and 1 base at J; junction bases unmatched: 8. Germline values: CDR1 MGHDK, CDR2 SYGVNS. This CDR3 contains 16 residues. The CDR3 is CASSDYTGTENTEAFF. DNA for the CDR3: TGTGCCAGCAGTGACTATACCGGGACAGAGAACACTGAAGCTTTCTTT.

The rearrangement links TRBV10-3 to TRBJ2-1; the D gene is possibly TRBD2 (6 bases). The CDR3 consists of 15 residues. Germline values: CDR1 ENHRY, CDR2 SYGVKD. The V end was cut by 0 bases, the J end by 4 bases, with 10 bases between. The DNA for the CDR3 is TGTGCCATCAGTGAGTCAGGCGGGACGTACAATGAGCAGTTCTTC. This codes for CAISESGGTYNEQFF.

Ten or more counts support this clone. In nucleotides, the CDR3 is TGTGCCAGCAGTTTGAGAGAGACGGACTATGGCTACACCTTC. The encoded protein is CASSLRETDYGYTF. This chain joins TRBV6-5 and TRBJ1-2; D remains unclear. With 4 bases removed from V and 3 bases from J, the gap between germline ends came to 12 bases. CDR1 MNHEY and CDR2 SVGAGI come from the germline V gene. This CDR3 has 14 residues.

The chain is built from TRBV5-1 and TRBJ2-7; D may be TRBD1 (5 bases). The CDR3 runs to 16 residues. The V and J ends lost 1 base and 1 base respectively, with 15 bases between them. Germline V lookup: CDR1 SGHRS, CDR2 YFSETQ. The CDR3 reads CASSLWGPKESYEQYF. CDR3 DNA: TGCGCCAGCAGCTTGTGGGGCCCCAAGGAATCCTACGAGCAGTACTTC.

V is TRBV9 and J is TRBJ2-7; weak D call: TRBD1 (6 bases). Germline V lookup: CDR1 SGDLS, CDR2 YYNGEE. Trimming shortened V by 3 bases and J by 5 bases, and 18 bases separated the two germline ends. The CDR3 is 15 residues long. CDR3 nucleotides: TGTGCCAGCAGCGCTTACCCCGGGACAATAAACGAGCAGTACTTC. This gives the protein CASSAYPGTINEQYF.

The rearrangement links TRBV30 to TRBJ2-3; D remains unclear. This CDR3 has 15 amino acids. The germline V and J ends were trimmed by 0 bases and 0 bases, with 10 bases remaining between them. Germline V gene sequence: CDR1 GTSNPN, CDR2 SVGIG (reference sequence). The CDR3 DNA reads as TGTGCCTGGAGTGTACAGATCCACAGCACAGATACGCAGTATTTT. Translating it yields CAWSVQIHSTDTQYF.

The CDR3 reads CAWSIGHIYGYTF. CDR3 nucleotides: TGTGCCTGGAGTATCGGACATATCTATGGCTACACCTTC. V usage is TRBV30 and J usage is TRBJ1-2; TRBD1 is a possible D gene (5 bases). CDR3 size: 13 residues. V dropped 2 bases and J dropped 4 bases, with 11 bases sitting between them. Per germline, CDR1 GTSNPN and CDR2 SVGIG (reference sequence).

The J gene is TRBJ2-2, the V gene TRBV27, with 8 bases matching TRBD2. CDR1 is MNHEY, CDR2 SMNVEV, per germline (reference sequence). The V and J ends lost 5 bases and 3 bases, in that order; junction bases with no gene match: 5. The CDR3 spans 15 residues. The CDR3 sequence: CASSQGLVDTGELFF. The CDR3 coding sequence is TGTGCCAGCAGTCAGGGACTAGTCGACACCGGGGAGCTGTTTTTT.

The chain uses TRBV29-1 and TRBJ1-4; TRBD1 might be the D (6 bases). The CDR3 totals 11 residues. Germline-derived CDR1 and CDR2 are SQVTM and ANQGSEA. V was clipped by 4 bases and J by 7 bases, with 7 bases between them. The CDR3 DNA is TGCAGCGTTGGGGGGGCTGAAAAACTGTTTTTT. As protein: CSVGGAEKLFF.

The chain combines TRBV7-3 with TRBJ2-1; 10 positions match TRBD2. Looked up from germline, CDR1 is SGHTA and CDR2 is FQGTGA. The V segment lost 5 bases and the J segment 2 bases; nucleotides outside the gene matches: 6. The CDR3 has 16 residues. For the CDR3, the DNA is TGTGCCAGCAGCCCCCTAGCGGGGGTGACCTACAATGAGCAGTTCTTC. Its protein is CASSPLAGVTYNEQFF.

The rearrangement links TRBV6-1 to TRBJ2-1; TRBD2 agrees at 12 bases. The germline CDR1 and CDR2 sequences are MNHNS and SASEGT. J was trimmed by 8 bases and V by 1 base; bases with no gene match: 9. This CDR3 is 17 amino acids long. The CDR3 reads CASSEGRTSGVVYEQFF. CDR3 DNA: TGTGCCAGCAGTGAAGGACGGACTAGCGGGGTGGTTTATGAGCAGTTCTTC.

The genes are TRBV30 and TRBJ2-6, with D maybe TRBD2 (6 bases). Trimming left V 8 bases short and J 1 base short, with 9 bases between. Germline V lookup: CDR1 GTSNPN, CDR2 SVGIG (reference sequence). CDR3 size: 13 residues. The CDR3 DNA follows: TGTGCCCGGACTACTTCTGGGGCCAACGTCCTGACTTTC. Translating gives CARTTSGANVLTF.

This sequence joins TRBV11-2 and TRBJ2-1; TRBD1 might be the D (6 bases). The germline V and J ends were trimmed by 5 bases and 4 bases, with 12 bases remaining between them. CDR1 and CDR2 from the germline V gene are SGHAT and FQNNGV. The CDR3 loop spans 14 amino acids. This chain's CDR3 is CASSPLTGYNEQFF. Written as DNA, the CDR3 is TGTGCCAGCAGCCCTCTGACAGGTTACAATGAGCAGTTCTTC.

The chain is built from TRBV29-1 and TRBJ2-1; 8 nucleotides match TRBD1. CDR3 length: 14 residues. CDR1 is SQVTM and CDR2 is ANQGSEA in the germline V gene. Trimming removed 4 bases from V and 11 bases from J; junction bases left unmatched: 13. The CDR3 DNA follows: TGCAGCGTTGGAGAGGGACAGGATACAGGAAAGCAGTTCTTC. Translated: CSVGEGQDTGKQFF.

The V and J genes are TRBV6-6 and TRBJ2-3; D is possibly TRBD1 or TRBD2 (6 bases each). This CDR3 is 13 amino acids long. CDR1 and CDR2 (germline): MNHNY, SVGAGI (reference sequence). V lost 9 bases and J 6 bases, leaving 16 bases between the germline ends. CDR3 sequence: CASALGGTDTQYF. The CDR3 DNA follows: TGTGCCAGTGCCTTAGGGGGGACCGATACGCAGTATTTT.

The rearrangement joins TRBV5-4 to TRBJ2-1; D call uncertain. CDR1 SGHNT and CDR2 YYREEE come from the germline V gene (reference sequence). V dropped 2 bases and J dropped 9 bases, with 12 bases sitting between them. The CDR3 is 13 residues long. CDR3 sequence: CASSFLVIGEQFF. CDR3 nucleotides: TGTGCCAGCAGCTTCCTAGTTATCGGTGAGCAGTTCTTC.

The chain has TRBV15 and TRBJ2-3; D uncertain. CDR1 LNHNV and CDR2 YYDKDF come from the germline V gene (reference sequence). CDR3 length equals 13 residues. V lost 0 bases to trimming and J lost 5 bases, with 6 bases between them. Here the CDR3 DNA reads TGTGCCACCAGCAGAGAAGTTGGAGATACGCAGTATTTT. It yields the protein CATSREVGDTQYF.

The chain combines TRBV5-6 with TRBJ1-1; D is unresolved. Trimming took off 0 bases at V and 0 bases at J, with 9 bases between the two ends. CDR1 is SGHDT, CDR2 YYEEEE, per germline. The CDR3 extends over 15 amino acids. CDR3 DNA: TGTGCCAGCAGCTTGGGGCCACGAATGAACACTGAAGCTTTCTTT. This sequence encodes CASSLGPRMNTEAFF.

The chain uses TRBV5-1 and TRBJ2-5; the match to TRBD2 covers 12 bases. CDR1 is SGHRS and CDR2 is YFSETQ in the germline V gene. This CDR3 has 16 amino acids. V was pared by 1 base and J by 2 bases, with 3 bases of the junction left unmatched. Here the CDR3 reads CASSLRLAGGQETQYF. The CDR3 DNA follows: TGCGCCAGCAGCTTGCGTCTAGCGGGGGGGCAAGAGACCCAGTACTTC.

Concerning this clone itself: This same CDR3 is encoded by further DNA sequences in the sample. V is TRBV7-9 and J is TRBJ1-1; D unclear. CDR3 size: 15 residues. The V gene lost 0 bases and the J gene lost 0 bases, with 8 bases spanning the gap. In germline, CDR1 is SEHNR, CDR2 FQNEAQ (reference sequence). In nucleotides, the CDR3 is TGTGCCAGCAGCTTAGCTGGGCAGCTGAACACTGAAGCTTTCTTT. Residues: CASSLAGQLNTEAFF.

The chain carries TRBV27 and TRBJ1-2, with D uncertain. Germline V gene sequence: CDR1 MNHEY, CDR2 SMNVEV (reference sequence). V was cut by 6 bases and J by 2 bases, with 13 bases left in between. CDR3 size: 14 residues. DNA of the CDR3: TGTGCCAGCAGCAAAGGAGGGTTAAACTATGGCTACACCTTC. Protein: CASSKGGLNYGYTF.

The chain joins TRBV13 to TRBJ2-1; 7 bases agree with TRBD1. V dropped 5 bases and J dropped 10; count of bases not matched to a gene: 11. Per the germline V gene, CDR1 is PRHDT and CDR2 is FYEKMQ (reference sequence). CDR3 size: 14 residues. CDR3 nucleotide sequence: TGTGCCAGCAGCGAGAGGACAGGCCCAGGGGAGCAGTTCTTC. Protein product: CASSERTGPGEQFF.

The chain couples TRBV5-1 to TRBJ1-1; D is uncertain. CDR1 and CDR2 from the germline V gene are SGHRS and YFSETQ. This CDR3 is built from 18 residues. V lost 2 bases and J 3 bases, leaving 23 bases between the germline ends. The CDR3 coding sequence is TGCGCCAGCAGCTTAAAAAAACCTCCAGGACGGGTGTACACTGAAGCTTTCTTT. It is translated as CASSLKKPPGRVYTEAFF.

This CDR3 is CASRVIETQYF. In DNA form, the CDR3 reads TGTGCCAGCAGGGTTATAGAGACCCAGTACTTC. V usage is TRBV5-8 and J usage is TRBJ2-5; D gene ambiguous. The V end was cut by 5 bases, the J end by 4 bases, with 6 bases between. CDR3 length: 11 amino acids. Germline loops: CDR1 SGHTS, CDR2 YDEGEE.

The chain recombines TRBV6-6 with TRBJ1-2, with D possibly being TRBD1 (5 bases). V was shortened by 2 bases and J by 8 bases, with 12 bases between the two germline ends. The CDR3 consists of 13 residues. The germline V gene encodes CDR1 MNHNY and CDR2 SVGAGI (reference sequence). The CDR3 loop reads CASSYGAGRGYTF. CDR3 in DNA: TGTGCCAGCAGTTACGGTGCAGGGCGGGGCTACACCTTC.

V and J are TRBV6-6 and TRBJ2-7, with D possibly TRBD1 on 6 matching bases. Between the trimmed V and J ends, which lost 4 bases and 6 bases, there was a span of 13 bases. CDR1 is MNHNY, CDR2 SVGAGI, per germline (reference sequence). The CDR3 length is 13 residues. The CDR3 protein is CASSSIQGFEQYF. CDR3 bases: TGTGCCAGCAGTTCGATACAGGGCTTCGAGCAGTACTTC.

In DNA, the CDR3 is TGTGCCAGCAGCTTAGTAGGGGCCAACGAGCAGTACTTC. Translating it yields CASSLVGANEQYF. The V call is TRBV7-9, the J call TRBJ2-7, with D possibly TRBD1 on 5 matching bases. The germline CDR1 and CDR2 sequences are SEHNR and FQNEAQ (reference sequence). CDR3 size: 13 residues. Trimming left V 1 base short and J 5 bases short, with 9 bases between.

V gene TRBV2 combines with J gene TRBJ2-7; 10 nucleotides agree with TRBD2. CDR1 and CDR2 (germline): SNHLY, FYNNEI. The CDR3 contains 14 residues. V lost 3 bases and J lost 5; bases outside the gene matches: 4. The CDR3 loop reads CASSDRTSGNEQYF. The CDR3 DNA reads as TGTGCCAGCAGTGACCGGACTAGCGGTAACGAGCAGTACTTC.

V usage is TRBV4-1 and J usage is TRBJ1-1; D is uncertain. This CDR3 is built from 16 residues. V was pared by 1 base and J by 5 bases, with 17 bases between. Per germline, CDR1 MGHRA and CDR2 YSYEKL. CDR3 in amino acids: CASSQGEYTWRTEAFF. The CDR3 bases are TGCGCCAGCAGCCAAGGCGAGTATACGTGGAGGACTGAAGCTTTCTTT.